A selection of T cell receptor beta chains follows, all from one sample in a study of blood T cell repertoires in COVID-19. Assay: immunoSEQ multiplex PCR; the TCRdb copy retains only in-frame clones and omits some. The data show about 290,000 clones, roughly nine tenths seen once. Sequencing was done on a sample of PBMCs or T cells enriched from blood (not recorded which). The source of these receptors is a woman between 40 and 50 years old who had recovered from COVID-19. Both conserved end residues are part of each CDR3. The D gene is left open where the match is weak. Rows give clone size only sometimes, using once, few, many, or a class for an expanded clone.

j_call v_call clone_size d_call cdr3_nt cdr3_aa
TRBJ1-6 TRBV2 NA NA TGTGCCAGCAGCGACGGGTATTCACCCCTCCACTTT CASSDGYSPLHF
TRBJ2-1 TRBV10-3 NA NA TGTGCCATCAGAATGACTAGTGGGAACAATGAGCAGTTCTTC CAIRMTSGNNEQFF
TRBJ1-6 TRBV18 NA TRBD1 TGTGCCAGCTCACTAGTGGACAGGGGAGGATCACCCCTCCACTTT CASSLVDRGGSPLHF
TRBJ2-1 TRBV6-5 NA NA TGTGCCAGTACCGGGACTGGTACTTATGAGCAGTTCTTC CASTGTGTYEQFF
TRBJ2-7 TRBV3-1/TRBV3-2 once NA TGTGCCAGCAGCCGAGGAAGCCCCTCCTACGAGCAGTACTTC CASSRGSPSYEQYF
TRBJ2-1 TRBV9 once TRBD2 TGTGCCAGCAGCGTAGAAGCGGGAGAAATTTTCGGTGAGCAGTTCTTC CASSVEAGEIFGEQFF
TRBJ2-7 TRBV6-5 NA NA TGTGCCAGCAGAAAAGGCGGGAACAACGAGCAGTACTTC CASRKGGNNEQYF
TRBJ2-1 TRBV5-1 once NA TGCGCCAGCAGCTTGGATCCGGGAGTCTCCTACAATGAGCAGTTCTTC CASSLDPGVSYNEQFF
TRBJ2-2 TRBV4-1 NA TRBD1 TGCGCCAGCAGCCCCTGGGGGACAGGGGGGACCGGGGAGCTGTTTTTT CASSPWGTGGTGELFF
TRBJ2-5 TRBV25-1 NA NA TGTGCCAGCAGGGACACCGAGGACGAGACCCAGTACTTC CASRDTEDETQYF
TRBJ1-3 TRBV5-4 NA NA TGTGCCAGCAGCTTGGCAGGGATCCCCTCTGGAAACACCATATATTTT CASSLAGIPSGNTIYF
TRBJ2-7 TRBV5-1 NA TRBD2 TGCGCCAGCAGCTTTGACCCTAGCGGCTACGAGCAGTACTTC CASSFDPSGYEQYF
TRBJ1-1 TRBV6-2/TRBV6-3 NA TRBD1 TGTGCCAGCAGCCGGGAAATTCAGGGGGCTATAGCTTTCTTT CASSREIQGAIAFF
TRBJ2-2 TRBV10-3 NA TRBD1 TGTGCCATCAGTACAAGCCCTCTGACAGGGGGCGGGACCGGGGAGCTGTTTTTT CAISTSPLTGGGTGELFF
TRBJ1-2 TRBV5-4 NA NA TGTGCCAGCAGCTTGGGACAGGCCCGAAGAGGGTACGGCTACACCTTC CASSLGQARRGYGYTF
TRBJ1-5 TRBV6-5 few NA TGTGCCAGCAGCCGGGACAAGCATCAGCCCCAGCATTTT CASSRDKHQPQHF
TRBJ1-6 TRBV3-1/TRBV3-2 NA NA TGTGCCAGCAGCCAGGGGGCGGTGGGTGATTCACCCCTCCACTTT CASSQGAVGDSPLHF
TRBJ2-7 TRBV5-1 NA TRBD2 TGCGCCAGCAGCTTGGGTAACGGCGGACTAGCGGGAGGATACTCCTACGAGCAGTACTTC CASSLGNGGLAGGYSYEQYF
TRBJ1-4 TRBV24-1 few NA TGTGCCACGCCAGGGTATAGAACTAATGAAAAACTGTTTTTT CATPGYRTNEKLFF
TRBJ2-2 TRBV20-1 NA TRBD1 TGCAGTGCTAGTCCAACCGGGACAGGGAAGACCGGGGAGCTGTTTTTT CSASPTGTGKTGELFF
TRBJ2-5 TRBV5-6 few TRBD2 TGTGCCAGCAGCTTCCTTAGCGGGAGGATCCAAGAGACCCAGTACTTC CASSFLSGRIQETQYF
TRBJ2-6 TRBV27 NA NA TGTGCCAGCAGTCTCCACTATTCTGGGGCCAACGTCCTGACTTTC CASSLHYSGANVLTF
TRBJ1-2 TRBV2 NA NA TGTGCCAGCCCGGGACAAGGGCTCTACACCTTC CASPGQGLYTF
TRBJ1-2 TRBV5-1 NA TRBD1 TGCGCCAGCAGCCCGGGCCTTTCGACAGGGGCCTATGGCTACACCTTC CASSPGLSTGAYGYTF
TRBJ1-5 TRBV2 NA NA TGTGCCAGCAGGGCGGATACCAATCAGCCCCAGCATTTT CASRADTNQPQHF
TRBJ1-1 TRBV5-1 NA NA TGCGCCAGCAGCTTGGTTGTCGCGGGCCCCTACACTGAAGCTTTCTTT CASSLVVAGPYTEAFF
TRBJ2-1 TRBV19 NA NA TGTGCCAGTAGTACCGGCCTGGCGGGTGAGCAGTTCTTC CASSTGLAGEQFF
TRBJ1-2 TRBV19 NA TRBD1 TGTGCCAGTAGTATAGCCAAAGGGGACAGCCGAGGGAATGGCTACACCTTC CASSIAKGDSRGNGYTF
TRBJ1-1 TRBV5-1 few NA TGCGCCAGCAGCTTGGGCCACAAGAACACTGAAGCTTTCTTT CASSLGHKNTEAFF
TRBJ2-3 TRBV25-1 NA TRBD1 TGTGCCAGCAGTGCCGCCCCAACAGGGGTGATCACAGATACGCAGTATTTT CASSAAPTGVITDTQYF
TRBJ1-6 TRBV6-5 NA NA TGTGCCAGCAGAATACAGGGAGCCTATAATTCACCCCTCCACTTT CASRIQGAYNSPLHF
TRBJ1-2 TRBV30 NA TRBD1 TGTGCCTGGAGAGGGACAGGGGGCGCCGGTGGCTACACCTTC CAWRGTGGAGGYTF
TRBJ2-5 TRBV18 NA TRBD2 TGTGCCAGCTCACCACCCGGAAAGCGGGGGGCACAAGAGACCCAGTACTTC CASSPPGKRGAQETQYF
TRBJ1-2 TRBV3-1/TRBV3-2 NA NA TGTGCCAGCAGCACACGGGGGAGTTCTGGTGGCTACACCTTC CASSTRGSSGGYTF
TRBJ1-3 TRBV15 NA TRBD1 TGTGCCACCAGCAGACCCGGGACAGCCTCTGGAAACACCATATATTTT CATSRPGTASGNTIYF
TRBJ1-4 TRBV3-1/TRBV3-2 NA TRBD1 TGTGCCAGCAGCCCATGGACAGGTCTTAATGAAAAACTGTTTTTT CASSPWTGLNEKLFF
TRBJ1-1 TRBV7-8 many NA TGTGCCAGCAGCTTAGTGTCCGGGAACACTGAAGCTTTCTTT CASSLVSGNTEAFF
TRBJ1-3 TRBV30 NA NA TGTGCCTGGGCCCGGGGGGGGGTAGGAAACACCATATATTTT CAWARGGVGNTIYF
TRBJ2-5 TRBV2 NA TRBD2 TGTGCCAGCAGTGGAACTAGCGGGAGATGGGAGACCCAGTACTTC CASSGTSGRWETQYF
TRBJ1-1 TRBV11-2 NA NA TGTGCCAGCAGGAGCCTGAACACTGAAGCTTTCTTT CASRSLNTEAFF
TRBJ2-1 TRBV19 NA TRBD2 TGTGCCAGTAGTTCCTGGACTAGCGGTTCCAATGAGCAGTTCTTC CASSSWTSGSNEQFF
TRBJ2-3 TRBV3-1/TRBV3-2 NA TRBD1 TGTGCCAGCAGCCAAGAACAGGGGGCGGGCACAGATACGCAGTATTTT CASSQEQGAGTDTQYF
TRBJ2-1 TRBV19 NA NA TGTGCCAGTAGTACCTCGCGGAACTCCTACAATGAGCAGTTCTTC CASSTSRNSYNEQFF
TRBJ2-7 TRBV6-2/TRBV6-3 NA NA TGTGCCAGCAGTTACCCCAGGGAATTCAACGAGCAGTACTTC CASSYPREFNEQYF
TRBJ1-2 TRBV5-6 many NA TGTGCCAGCAGCTCGCACCCGACTGATGGCTACACCTTC CASSSHPTDGYTF
TRBJ1-5 TRBV5-1 NA NA TGCGCCAGCAGCTTCGGAGGGACGGGTCAGCCCCAGCATTTT CASSFGGTGQPQHF
TRBJ1-6 TRBV5-4 NA TRBD1 TGTGCCAGCAGCTTACAGGGGGATAATTCACCCCTCCACTTT CASSLQGDNSPLHF
TRBJ1-4 TRBV5-1 NA NA TGCGCCAGCAGCTCGATCGTGGGGGCCGTTGAAAAACTGTTTTTT CASSSIVGAVEKLFF
TRBJ1-4 TRBV5-1 NA TRBD1 TGCGCCAGCAGCCAGGGACAGTATAATGAAAAACTGTTTTTT CASSQGQYNEKLFF
TRBJ2-7 TRBV5-1 NA TRBD2 TGCGCCAGCAGCTTGGACCCCTGGGGACTAGCGGGAGTTTCGGGATACGAGCAGTACTTC CASSLDPWGLAGVSGYEQYF
TRBJ2-1 TRBV27 NA TRBD2 TGTGCCAGCAGTTTACCCCTCAGCGGGAGCTCCTACAATGAGCAGTTCTTC CASSLPLSGSSYNEQFF
TRBJ1-2 TRBV5-1 once TRBD1 TGCGCCAGCAGCTTAATCGGACAGGGGGCGCGGGGCTACACCTTC CASSLIGQGARGYTF
TRBJ2-1 TRBV9 NA TRBD1 TGTGCCAGCAGCGTAGGGCGGCAGGGGGCTCTGTTCTTC CASSVGRQGALFF